This T cell receptor (beta chain) is drawn from a study of T-cell reconstitution after alpha-beta-depleted transplantation in children. Germline values: CDR1 KGHSH, CDR2 LQKENI. The length of the CDR3 is 16 residues. After removal of 0 bases from V and 1 base from J, the junction contained 4 bases not matched to a gene. This clonotype was recorded many times. For TCRbeta, the library was prepared with unique molecular identifiers. TCRdb reprocessed the PCR reads via MiXCR and lists one record per CDR3 protein. The table records 420,000 or so distinct CDR3 sequences, approximately 10% of them present only once.

V is TRBV18 and J is TRBJ2-3; TRBD1 matches 7 bases. The TCR comes from a human donor who donated a stem cell graft to a child with acute myeloid leukemia. The sequenced sample was PBMCs from the stem cell graft donor, obtained from the stem cell graft. Here the CDR3 reads CASSPPVGTGTDTQYF. CDR3 coding DNA: TGTGCCAGCTCACCACCGGTGGGGACAGGCACAGATACGCAGTATTTT.